The clone carrying this T cell receptor beta chain was seen only once. The data are from a study of blood T cell repertoires in COVID-19. Whole-study context: The United States, Italy and Spain provided the acute and convalescent COVID-19 samples. Sample material is recorded as cDNA or gDNA derived from T cells, B-cell-depleted T cells, or PBMCs.

In the source study's methods: Amplifying reference gene primers gave estimates of nucleated cell counts. Sequencing used immunoSEQ multiplex PCR; TCRdb keeps in-frame clones, though not all of them. V and J calls and clone size are those listed in that table; D and trimming were worked out from the DNA. The sample has approximately 85,000 clones; about 85% are singletons. The CDR3 runs to 15 residues. CDR1 LNHDA and CDR2 SQIVND come from the germline V gene (reference sequence). V was pared by 6 bases and J by 1 base, with 15 bases between. The sequenced sample was peripheral blood. The chain joins TRBV19 to TRBJ1-1; D might be TRBD1 (6 bases). The sequence derives from a woman aged 70-85 years with active or convalescent COVID-19. The CDR3: CASSVTPGQNTEAFF. CDR3 bases: TGTGCCAGTAGCGTTACTCCGGGACAGAACACTGAAGCTTTCTTT.